Described below is a single T cell receptor beta chain sequence and its context. No antigen is known for it. These data belong to a study of cytomegalovirus exposure and HLA in healthy donors. With 60 Vbeta and 13 Jbeta primers, the PCR was carried out. Here immunoSEQ multiplex PCR was the method, and the copy in TCRdb shows in-frame clones only, minus some. The sample contains under 200,000 clones, around 75% of which appear only once. Study-wide results and limits: Apparent HLA restriction characterized most CMV-associated TCR beta chains in a later analysis. High sensitivity and specificity were reportedly achieved when the classifier diagnosed cytomegalovirus status. Using a false discovery rate of 0.05, a later analysis showed that approximately 18,000 TCR beta sequences were associated with HLA alleles.

The specimen was PBMCs. The receptor comes from a young woman in good health and CMV-seronegative.

This CDR3 is CASSLIRTAYNEQFF. CDR3 coding DNA: TGTGCCAGCAGTTTGATCCGGACAGCCTACAATGAGCAGTTCTTC. The rearrangement joins TRBV28 to TRBJ2-1; TRBD1 is a possible D gene (6 bases). Germline V gives CDR1 MDHEN, CDR2 SYDVKM. CDR3 size: 15 residues. Trimming pared 3 bases from V and 2 bases from J, leaving 11 bases between.